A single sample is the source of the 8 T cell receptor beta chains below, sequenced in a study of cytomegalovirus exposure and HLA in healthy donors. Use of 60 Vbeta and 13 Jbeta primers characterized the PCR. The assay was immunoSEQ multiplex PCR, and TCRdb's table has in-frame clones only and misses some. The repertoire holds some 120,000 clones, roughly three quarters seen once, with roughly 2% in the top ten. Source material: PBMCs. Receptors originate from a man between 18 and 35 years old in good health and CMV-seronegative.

The CDR3 DNA sequence: TGTGCCAGCAGACCGGGACAGGGGGCTGGTAGCAATCAGCCCCAGCATTTT. It translates to CASRPGQGAGSNQPQHF. This chain connects TRBV2 to TRBJ1-5; 12 nucleotides agree with TRBD1. The junction had 6 bases not matched to a gene; V was cut back by 6 bases and J by 0 bases. This CDR3 is 17 amino acids long. Germline V gene lookup returns CDR1 SNHLY and CDR2 FYNNEI.

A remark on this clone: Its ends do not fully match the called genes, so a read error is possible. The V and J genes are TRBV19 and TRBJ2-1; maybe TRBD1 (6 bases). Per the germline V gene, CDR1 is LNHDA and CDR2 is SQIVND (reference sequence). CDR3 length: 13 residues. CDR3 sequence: CASSSSTGLSHIF. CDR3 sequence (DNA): TGTGCCAGTAGTTCCTCGACAGGTTTGTCTCACATCTTC.

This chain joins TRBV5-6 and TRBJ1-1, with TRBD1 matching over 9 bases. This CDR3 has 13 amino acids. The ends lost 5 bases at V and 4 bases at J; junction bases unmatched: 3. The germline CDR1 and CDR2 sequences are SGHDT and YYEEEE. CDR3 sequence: CASRQTGGTEAFF. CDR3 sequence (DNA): TGTGCCAGCAGACAGACAGGGGGCACTGAAGCTTTCTTT.

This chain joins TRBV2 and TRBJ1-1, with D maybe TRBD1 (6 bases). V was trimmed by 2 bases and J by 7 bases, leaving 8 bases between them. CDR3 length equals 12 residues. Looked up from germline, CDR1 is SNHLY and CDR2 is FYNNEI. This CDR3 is CASSEQGYEAFF. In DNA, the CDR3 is TGTGCCAGCAGTGAACAGGGGTATGAAGCTTTCTTT.

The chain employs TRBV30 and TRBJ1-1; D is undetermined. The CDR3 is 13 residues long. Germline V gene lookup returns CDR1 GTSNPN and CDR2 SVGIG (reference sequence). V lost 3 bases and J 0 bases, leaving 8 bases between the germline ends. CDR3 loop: CAWRELMNTEAFF. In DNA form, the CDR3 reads TGTGCCTGGAGGGAACTAATGAACACTGAAGCTTTCTTT.

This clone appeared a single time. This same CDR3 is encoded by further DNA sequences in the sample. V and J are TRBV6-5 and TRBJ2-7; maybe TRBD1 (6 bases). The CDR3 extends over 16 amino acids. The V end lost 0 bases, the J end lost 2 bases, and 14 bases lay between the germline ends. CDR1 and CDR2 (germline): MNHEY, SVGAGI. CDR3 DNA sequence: TGTGCCAGCAGTTACTCCGGCCAGGGGCCCACCTACGAGCAGTACTTC. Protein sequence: CASSYSGQGPTYEQYF.

The CDR3 region is CASSPRLAGGPRYEQFF. CDR3 nucleotides: TGTGCCAGCAGCCCCCGACTAGCGGGAGGGCCGCGGTATGAGCAGTTCTTC. The rearrangement links TRBV7-2 to TRBJ2-1; 14 bases map to TRBD2. V shed 5 bases and J 8 bases; nucleotides not matched to a gene: 11. Germline V lookup: CDR1 SGHTA, CDR2 FQGNSA. This CDR3 contains 17 residues.

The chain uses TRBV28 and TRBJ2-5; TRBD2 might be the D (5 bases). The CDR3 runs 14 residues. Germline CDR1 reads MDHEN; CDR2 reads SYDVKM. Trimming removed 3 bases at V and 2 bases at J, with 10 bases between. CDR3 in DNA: TGTGCCAGCAGTTTTCTTGGAGGACAAGAGACCCAGTACTTC. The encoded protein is CASSFLGGQETQYF.